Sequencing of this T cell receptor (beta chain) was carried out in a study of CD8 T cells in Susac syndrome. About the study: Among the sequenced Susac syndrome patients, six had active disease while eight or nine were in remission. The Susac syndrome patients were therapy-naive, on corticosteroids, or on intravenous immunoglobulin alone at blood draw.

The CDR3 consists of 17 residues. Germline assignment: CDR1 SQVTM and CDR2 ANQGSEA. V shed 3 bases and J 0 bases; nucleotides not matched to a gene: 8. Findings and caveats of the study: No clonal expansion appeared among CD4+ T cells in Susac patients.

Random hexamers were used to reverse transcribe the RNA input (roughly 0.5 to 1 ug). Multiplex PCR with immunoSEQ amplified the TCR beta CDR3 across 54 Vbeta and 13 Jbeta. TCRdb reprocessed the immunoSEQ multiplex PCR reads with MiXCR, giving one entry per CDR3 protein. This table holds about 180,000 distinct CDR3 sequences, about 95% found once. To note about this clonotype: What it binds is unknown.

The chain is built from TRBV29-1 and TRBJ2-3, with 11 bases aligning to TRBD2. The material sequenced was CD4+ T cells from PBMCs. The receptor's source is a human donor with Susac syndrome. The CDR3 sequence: CSVEGTSGGASTDTQYF. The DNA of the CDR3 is TGCAGCGTTGAGGGGACTAGCGGCGGTGCTAGCACAGATACGCAGTATTTT.